The 23 T cell receptor beta chains reported below all come from one sample, sequenced in a study of blood T cell repertoires in COVID-19. The repertoire was sequenced with immunoSEQ multiplex PCR; TCRdb's copy has only in-frame clones and lacks some. This sample has 250,000 to 300,000 clones, with about 91% found just once. The sequencing input was peripheral blood. The source is a woman in her thirties who had recovered from COVID-19.

This chain connects TRBV9 to TRBJ2-2; D remains unclear. The CDR3 contains 13 residues. Per germline, CDR1 SGDLS and CDR2 YYNGEE. The V and J ends lost 0 bases and 6 bases respectively, with 6 bases between them. CDR3 nucleotides: TGTGCCAGCAGCGTAGACGGTTCCGGGGAGCTGTTTTTT. Its translation: CASSVDGSGELFF.

This rearrangement joins TRBV20-1 to TRBJ2-7, with D possibly matching TRBD1 (6 bases). Germline CDR1 and CDR2: DFQATT and SNEGSKA (reference sequence). Trimming took 7 bases from V and 5 from J, leaving 12 bases between them. The CDR3 has 11 residues. The CDR3 nucleotides read TGCAGTGTGGGGGCTAGGGACGAGCAGTACTTC. As protein: CSVGARDEQYF.

This chain uses TRBV5-1 with TRBJ1-5; 10 nucleotides line up with TRBD1. The CDR3 runs to 14 residues. The V gene's germline CDR1 is SGHRS and CDR2 YFSETQ. The trim removed 6 bases at V and 7 bases at J, leaving 7 bases unmatched. CDR3 in DNA: TGCGCCAGCACAATTGGGACAGGGGACCAGCCCCAGCATTTT. The encoded protein is CASTIGTGDQPQHF.

The chain links TRBV5-1 to TRBJ1-1; 7 nucleotides match TRBD1. This CDR3 has 16 amino acids. V lost 4 bases, J lost 5 bases, and 14 bases stayed unmatched. Germline V CDR1 and CDR2: SGHRS, YFSETQ. The CDR3 protein is CASSVAGQMRGTEAFF. Here the CDR3 DNA reads TGCGCCAGCAGCGTGGCGGGACAGATGAGGGGGACTGAAGCTTTCTTT.

J is TRBJ2-7 and V is TRBV6-6; TRBD1 agrees at 10 bases. Germline V gene sequence: CDR1 MNHNY, CDR2 SVGAGI (reference sequence). J was trimmed by 2 bases and V by 5 bases; bases with no gene match: 6. This CDR3 contains 15 residues. CDR3 bases: TGTGCCAGCAGTCCCCGGGACAGGGGTCCCTACGAGCAGTACTTC. It translates to CASSPRDRGPYEQYF.

This sequence joins TRBV27 and TRBJ2-1; 10 bases agree with TRBD2. The CDR3 totals 14 residues. Germline CDR1 is MNHEY and CDR2 is SMNVEV (reference sequence). V lost 8 bases, J lost 3 bases, and 4 bases stayed unmatched. CDR3 sequence reads: CASGSGGNYNEQFF. The CDR3, as DNA: TGTGCCAGCGGTAGCGGGGGGAACTACAATGAGCAGTTCTTC.

The chain links TRBV19 to TRBJ1-5, with 8 bases fitting TRBD1. Germline assignment: CDR1 LNHDA and CDR2 SQIVND (reference sequence). This CDR3 spans 15 amino acids. The J segment lost 4 bases and the V segment lost 5 bases, leaving 7 bases of the junction unmatched. CDR3 in DNA: TGTGCCAGTAGTCGATTACAGGGGGGGAATCAGCCCCAGCATTTT. Encoded protein: CASSRLQGGNQPQHF. Drawing the rest from reference TRBV19 and TRBJ1-5, the complete variable domain is DGGITQSPKYLFRKEGQNVTLSCEQNLNHDAMYWYRQDPGQGLRLIYYSQIVNDFQKGDIAEGYSVSREKKESFPLTVTSAQKNPTAFYLCASSRLQGGNQPQHFGDGTRLSIL.

The chain has TRBV6-5 and TRBJ2-1; a weak D match, TRBD1 (6 bases). In germline, CDR1 is MNHEY, CDR2 SVGAGI. The CDR3 runs to 11 residues. With 9 bases removed from V and 8 bases from J, the gap between germline ends came to 11 bases. The CDR3 protein is CARDGGYEQFF. In nucleotides, the CDR3 is TGTGCCAGAGATGGGGGCTATGAGCAGTTCTTC.

The gene calls are TRBV2 and TRBJ1-4; D uncertain. Per germline, CDR1 SNHLY and CDR2 FYNNEI. V shed 4 bases and J shed 5 bases, with 11 bases lying between them. The CDR3 is 14 residues long. The DNA for the CDR3 is TGTGCCAGCAGTGTTTTAACAATCAATGAAAAACTGTTTTTT. It is translated as CASSVLTINEKLFF.

This rearrangement joins TRBV27 to TRBJ2-1, with 7 bases lining up with TRBD1. CDR1 is MNHEY and CDR2 is SMNVEV in the germline V gene (reference sequence). Germline trimming cut 2 bases from V and 4 bases from J; bases unmatched to any gene: 8. This CDR3 is 16 amino acids long. The DNA of the CDR3 is TGTGCCAGCAGTTTAAGTCTGTGGGACAGATACAATGAGCAGTTCTTC. Translated, it gives CASSLSLWDRYNEQFF.

The chain has TRBV27 and TRBJ2-3, with 9 nucleotides matching TRBD1. The CDR3 length is 19 residues. Germline V gene lookup returns CDR1 MNHEY and CDR2 SMNVEV (reference sequence). Trimming removed 6 bases from V and 7 bases from J; junction bases left unmatched: 23. The DNA of the CDR3 is TGTGCCAGCAGCAGATATACAGGGGGCGCTACCCGGGGGTGGCATACGCAGTATTTT. Translating it yields CASSRYTGGATRGWHTQYF.

J is TRBJ2-7 and V is TRBV6-5; TRBD2 matches at 7 bases. V lost 2 bases, J lost 1 base, and 5 bases stayed unmatched. Germline-derived CDR1 and CDR2 are MNHEY and SVGAGI. The length of the CDR3 is 15 residues. The CDR3 DNA is TGTGCCAGCAGTTACCCGGGGCGGGAGTCCTACGAGCAGTACTTC. Translating it yields CASSYPGRESYEQYF.

The chain carries TRBV6-5 and TRBJ2-3; TRBD1 might be the D (5 bases). Trimming removed 6 bases at V and 0 bases at J, with 13 bases between. This CDR3 region has 15 residues. In germline, CDR1 is MNHEY, CDR2 SVGAGI. CDR3 bases: TGTGCCAGCAGCGCCCAAAGGGGAAGCACAGATACGCAGTATTTT. This encodes CASSAQRGSTDTQYF.

The chain employs TRBV28 and TRBJ2-5, with a weak D call TRBD1 (5 bases). The CDR3 extends over 14 amino acids. The V end lost 7 bases, the J end lost 0 bases, and 12 bases lay between the germline ends. CDR1 is MDHEN and CDR2 is SYDVKM in the germline V gene. CDR3 in amino acids: CASKSYRYQETQYF. CDR3 nucleotides: TGTGCCAGCAAATCATACAGGTACCAAGAGACCCAGTACTTC.

The CDR3 DNA reads TGTGCCAGTAGTATACTCGGAAGTAGATCAGGGGGCATCCTGTATGGCTACACCTTC. It is translated as CASSILGSRSGGILYGYTF. This rearrangement joins TRBV19 to TRBJ1-2; 8 nucleotides agree with TRBD1. The ends lost 2 bases at V and 5 bases at J; junction bases unmatched: 19. Germline V CDR1 and CDR2: LNHDA, SQIVND (reference sequence). The CDR3 totals 19 residues.

V usage is TRBV7-2 and J usage is TRBJ1-2; D call uncertain. V was pared by 1 base and J by 4 bases, with 10 bases between. The CDR3 has 14 residues. Germline CDR1 is SGHTA and CDR2 is FQGNSA. The CDR3: CASSLGGVAYGYTF. The CDR3 DNA follows: TGTGCCAGCAGCTTAGGGGGAGTGGCCTATGGCTACACCTTC.

The rearrangement uses TRBV6-1 and TRBJ2-5; weak D call: TRBD1 (6 bases). CDR1 is MNHNS and CDR2 is SASEGT in the germline V gene. V lost 2 bases and J lost 5, with 15 bases in between. The length of the CDR3 is 15 residues. The CDR3: CASSETRDKGETQYF. As DNA, the CDR3 is TGTGCCAGCAGTGAAACCCGGGACAAAGGGGAGACCCAGTACTTC.

The V and J genes are TRBV2 and TRBJ1-1, with a possible D match to TRBD1 (6 bases). This CDR3 has 13 amino acids. CDR1 SNHLY and CDR2 FYNNEI come from the germline V gene. With 11 bases removed from V and 1 base from J, the gap between germline ends came to 14 bases. The CDR3 loop is CASQGRRNTEAFF. The DNA of the CDR3 is TGTGCCTCACAGGGAAGGAGGAACACTGAAGCTTTCTTT.

A single count supports this clone. The chain links TRBV18 to TRBJ2-1; TRBD1 agrees at 8 bases. Germline V gives CDR1 KGHSH, CDR2 LQKENI. The J segment lost 6 bases and the V segment lost 3 bases, leaving 10 bases of the junction unmatched. The CDR3 is 16 amino acids. CDR3 nucleotide sequence: TGTGCCAGCTCACCTACCGGGACAGGTCACCGCAATGAGCAGTTCTTC. Translation: CASSPTGTGHRNEQFF.

V and J are TRBV12-3 or TRBV12-4 and TRBJ2-3; D unclear. Trimming stripped 7 bases from V and 2 bases from J, with 10 bases between. This CDR3 has 13 amino acids. DNA of the CDR3: TGTGCCAGCACCCTGGGCCACACAGATACGCAGTATTTT. It is translated as CASTLGHTDTQYF.

The CDR3 DNA sequence: TGTGCCAGCAGTTTGGTGATCGTTCAAGCAGGGAACTACGAGCAGTACTTC. Translation gives CASSLVIVQAGNYEQYF. This rearrangement joins TRBV28 to TRBJ2-7; tentative D call: TRBD1 (5 bases). CDR1 and CDR2 from the germline V gene are MDHEN and SYDVKM. The CDR3 spans 17 residues. Trimming took 3 bases from V and 3 from J, leaving 21 bases between them.

This clone was recorded a few times. The V and J genes are TRBV24-1 and TRBJ2-7; a weak D match, TRBD1 (5 bases). The germline V gene has CDR1 KGHDR and CDR2 SFDVKD. Trimming pared 2 bases from V and 3 bases from J, leaving 13 bases between. The CDR3 loop spans 15 amino acids. In DNA, the CDR3 is TGTGCCACCAGTGATTCTAGGCAGGGAAGCTACGAGCAGTACTTC. It translates to CATSDSRQGSYEQYF.

This clone was seen only a few times. V usage is TRBV6-1 and J usage is TRBJ2-5, with TRBD1 matching over 9 bases. CDR3 size: 16 residues. V was pared by 2 bases and J by 2 bases, with 6 bases of the junction left unmatched. Germline loops: CDR1 MNHNS, CDR2 SASEGT. CDR3 sequence: CASSEWDRVFQETQYF. The CDR3 region has the DNA TGTGCCAGCAGTGAATGGGACAGGGTGTTTCAAGAGACCCAGTACTTC.